This T cell receptor beta chain derives from a study of shared clonotypes between healthy human individuals. Study-wide background: Plates per donor: three CD4 naive, three CD4 memory, two CD8 naive, one CD8 memory. Findings of the study overall: In having few donors, the study represented limited genetic and exposure-history diversity. When naive CD4 clonotypes were compared across several donors, 4% to 6.5% were shared.

In the case of this clone: Its antigen is as yet unknown.

In the naive CD8 group, cells lacked CD45RO and were positively selected for CCR7, so terminally differentiated effector memory CD45RA+ cells were left out. Germline-derived CDR1 and CDR2 are MNHEY and SMNVEV (reference sequence). CDR3 length: 14 amino acids. Trimming removed 7 bases from V and 8 bases from J, with 17 bases in between. As originally analysed: Filtering differed, since immunoSEQ gave only junction sequences and no quality scores. The method was immunoSEQ multiplex PCR; TCRdb's version includes in-frame clones alone and lacks a portion of them. The V and J calls and the clone size are those of that table, but D and trimming were determined from the DNA. Of about 600,000 clones listed, roughly 98% were seen once; the top ten hold approximately 0.3%.

The sample consisted of naive CD8+ T cells sorted from blood. The TCR sequence derives from a man in his thirties or forties in good health. This chain connects TRBV27 to TRBJ2-2, with no clear D. The CDR3 reads CASKVLQESGELFF. The CDR3 bases are TGTGCCAGCAAGGTCCTCCAGGAGTCAGGGGAGCTGTTTTTT.